The following is a T cell receptor (beta chain) sequence with its context. Its target is not known. The data were obtained in a study of cytomegalovirus exposure and HLA in healthy donors. Regarding the study as a whole: Roughly even sequencing depth across donors was the assumption behind the presence/absence analyses. CMV serostatus alone was available as immune exposure information.

This PCR relied on a set of 60 Vbeta primers and 13 Jbeta primers. Clones were read by immunoSEQ multiplex PCR, and TCRdb kept only the in-frame ones, dropping some. This sample has approximately 100,000 clones, with roughly 86% found just once. Germline CDR1 SGDLS, CDR2 YYNGEE. The CDR3 consists of 23 residues. J gave up 0 bases and V 0 bases, and 15 bases lay outside the gene matches. The genes are TRBV9 and TRBJ2-6; the match to TRBD2 covers 13 bases. The source is a man aged 25 to 45 in good health and CMV-seropositive. Sequenced sample: PBMCs. Here the CDR3 DNA reads TGTGCCAGCAGCGTAGCTTGGACTAGCGGGAGTTGGAACCTTGCCTCTGGGGCCAACGTCCTGACTTTC. Protein: CASSVAWTSGSWNLASGANVLTF.